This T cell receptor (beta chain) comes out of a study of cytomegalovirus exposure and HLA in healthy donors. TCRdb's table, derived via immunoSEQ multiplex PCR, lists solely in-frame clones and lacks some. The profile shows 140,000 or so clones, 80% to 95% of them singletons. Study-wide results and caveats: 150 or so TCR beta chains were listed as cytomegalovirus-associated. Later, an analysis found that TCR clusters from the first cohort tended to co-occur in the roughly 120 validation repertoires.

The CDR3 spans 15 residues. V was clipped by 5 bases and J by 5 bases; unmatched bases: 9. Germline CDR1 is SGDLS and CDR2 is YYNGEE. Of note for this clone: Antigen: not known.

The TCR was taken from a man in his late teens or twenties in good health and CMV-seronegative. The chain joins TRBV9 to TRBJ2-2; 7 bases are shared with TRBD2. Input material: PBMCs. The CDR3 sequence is CASSPGEGLTGELFF. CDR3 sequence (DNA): TGTGCCAGCAGTCCCGGGGAGGGTTTAACCGGGGAGCTGTTTTTT.